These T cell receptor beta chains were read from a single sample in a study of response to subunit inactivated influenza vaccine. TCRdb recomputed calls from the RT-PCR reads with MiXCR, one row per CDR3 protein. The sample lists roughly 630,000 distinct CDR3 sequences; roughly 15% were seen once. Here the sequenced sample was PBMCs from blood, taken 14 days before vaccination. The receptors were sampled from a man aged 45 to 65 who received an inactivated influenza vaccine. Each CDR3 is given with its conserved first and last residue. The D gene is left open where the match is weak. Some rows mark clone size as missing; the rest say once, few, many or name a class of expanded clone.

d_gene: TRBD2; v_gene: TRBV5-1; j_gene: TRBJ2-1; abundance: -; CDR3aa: CASSLALAGGVREQFF; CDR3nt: TGCGCCAGCAGCTTGGCCCTAGCGGGAGGGGTTAGGGAGCAGTTCTTC
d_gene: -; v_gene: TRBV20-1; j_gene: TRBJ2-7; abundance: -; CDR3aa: CSALRSSYEQYF; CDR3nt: TGCAGTGCTCTCCGGAGCTCCTACGAGCAGTACTTC
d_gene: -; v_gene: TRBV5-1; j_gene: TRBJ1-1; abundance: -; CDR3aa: CASSENREAFF; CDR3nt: TGCGCCAGCAGCGAGAACAGGGAAGCTTTCTTT
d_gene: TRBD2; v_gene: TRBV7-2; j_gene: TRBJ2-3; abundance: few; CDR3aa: CASSTGLAGTDTQYF; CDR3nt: TGTGCCAGCAGCACGGGACTAGCGGGGACAGATACGCAGTATTTT
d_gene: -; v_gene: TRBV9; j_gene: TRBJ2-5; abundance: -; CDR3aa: CASTERGGLETQYF; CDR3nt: TGTGCCAGCACCGAGAGGGGGGGTCTCGAGACCCAGTACTTC
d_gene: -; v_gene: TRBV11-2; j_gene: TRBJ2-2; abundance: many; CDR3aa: CASNQQLVRGGELFF; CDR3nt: TGTGCCAGCAACCAACAATTAGTCCGGGGCGGGGAGCTGTTTTTT
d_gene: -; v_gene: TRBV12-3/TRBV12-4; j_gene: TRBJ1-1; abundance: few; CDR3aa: CASSKTALNTEAFF; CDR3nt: TGTGCCAGCAGTAAAACAGCATTGAACACTGAAGCTTTCTTT
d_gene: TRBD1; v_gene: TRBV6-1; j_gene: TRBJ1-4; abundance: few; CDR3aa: CASKPSPGQSEKLFF; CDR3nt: TGTGCCAGCAAACCGAGCCCGGGACAGTCCGAAAAACTGTTTTTT
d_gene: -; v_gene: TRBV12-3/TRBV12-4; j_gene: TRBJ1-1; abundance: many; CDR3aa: CASSPLGHTEAFF; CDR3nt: TGTGCCAGCTCGCCTCTCGGGCACACTGAAGCTTTCTTT
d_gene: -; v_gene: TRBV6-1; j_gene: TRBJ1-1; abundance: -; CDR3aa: CASSPDRFFMNTEAFF; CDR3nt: TGTGCCAGCAGTCCTGACAGGTTCTTCATGAACACTGAAGCTTTCTTT
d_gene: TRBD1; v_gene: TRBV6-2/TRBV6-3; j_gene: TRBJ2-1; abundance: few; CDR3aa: CASSHRGNYNEQFF; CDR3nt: TGTGCCAGCAGCCACAGGGGTAACTACAATGAGCAGTTCTTC
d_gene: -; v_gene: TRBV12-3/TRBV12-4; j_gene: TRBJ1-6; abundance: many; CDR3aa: CASSRGVSPLHF; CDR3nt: TGTGCCAGCAGTAGAGGGGTTTCACCCCTCCACTTT
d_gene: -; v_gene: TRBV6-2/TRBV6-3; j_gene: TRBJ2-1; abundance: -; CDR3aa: CASSYSEFRRYNEQFF; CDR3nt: TGTGCCAGCAGTTACTCTGAGTTTAGGAGGTACAATGAGCAGTTCTTC
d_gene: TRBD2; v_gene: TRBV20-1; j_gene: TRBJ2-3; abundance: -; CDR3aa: CSARPLAGGNTDTQYF; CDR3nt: TGCAGTGCTAGACCCTTAGCGGGGGGGAACACAGATACGCAGTATTTT
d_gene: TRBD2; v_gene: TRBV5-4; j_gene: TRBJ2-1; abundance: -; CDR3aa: CASSLLTSRKENEQFF; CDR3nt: TGTGCCAGCAGCCTCTTGACTAGCAGGAAAGAAAATGAGCAGTTCTTC
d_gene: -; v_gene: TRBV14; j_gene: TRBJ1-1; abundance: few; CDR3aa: CASSPPLKMNTEAFF; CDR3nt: TGTGCCAGCAGCCCTCCGTTGAAAATGAACACTGAAGCTTTCTTT
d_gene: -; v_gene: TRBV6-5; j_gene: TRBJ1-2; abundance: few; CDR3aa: CASSYSDGAGGYTF; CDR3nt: TGTGCCAGCAGTTACTCCGACGGGGCGGGAGGCTACACCTTC
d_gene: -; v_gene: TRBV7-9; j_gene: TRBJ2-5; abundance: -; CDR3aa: CASSLAAGAGQETQYF; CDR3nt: TGTGCCAGCAGCTTAGCGGCAGGGGCGGGCCAAGAGACCCAGTACTTC
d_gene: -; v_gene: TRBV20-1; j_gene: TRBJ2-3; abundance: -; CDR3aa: CSSGAGGGDTQYF; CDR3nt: TGCAGCTCGGGGGCCGGTGGTGGAGATACGCAGTATTTT
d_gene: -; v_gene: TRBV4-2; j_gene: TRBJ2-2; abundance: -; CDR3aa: CASSQFLWEELFF; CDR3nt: TGTGCCAGCAGCCAATTTCTCTGGGAGGAGCTGTTTTTT